This T cell receptor (beta chain) was obtained from a study of T cell responses to AZD1222 COVID-19 vaccine. Study-level findings and limits: Repertoires were collected only later (after the peak T cell response had occurred). Donors were mostly white British, more females; clonal diversity possibly underestimated.

Here immunoSEQ multiplex PCR was the method, and the copy in TCRdb shows in-frame clones only, minus some. The table shows more than 150,000 clones, with around 90% occurring only once. Regarding this clone: Its antigen is unknown.

This CDR3 is 14 amino acids long. Germline assignment: CDR1 SGHVS and CDR2 FQNEAQ. The V end lost 1 base, the J end lost 2 bases, and 8 bases lay between the germline ends. This specimen consisted of peripheral blood, obtained on day 0 of AZD1222 vaccination. The chain has TRBV7-8 and TRBJ1-1, with D possibly matching TRBD1 (6 bases). This clonotype was obtained from an adult in good health. The CDR3 here is CASSLDRANTEAFF. The CDR3 region has the DNA TGTGCCAGCAGCTTAGACAGGGCTAACACTGAAGCTTTCTTT.